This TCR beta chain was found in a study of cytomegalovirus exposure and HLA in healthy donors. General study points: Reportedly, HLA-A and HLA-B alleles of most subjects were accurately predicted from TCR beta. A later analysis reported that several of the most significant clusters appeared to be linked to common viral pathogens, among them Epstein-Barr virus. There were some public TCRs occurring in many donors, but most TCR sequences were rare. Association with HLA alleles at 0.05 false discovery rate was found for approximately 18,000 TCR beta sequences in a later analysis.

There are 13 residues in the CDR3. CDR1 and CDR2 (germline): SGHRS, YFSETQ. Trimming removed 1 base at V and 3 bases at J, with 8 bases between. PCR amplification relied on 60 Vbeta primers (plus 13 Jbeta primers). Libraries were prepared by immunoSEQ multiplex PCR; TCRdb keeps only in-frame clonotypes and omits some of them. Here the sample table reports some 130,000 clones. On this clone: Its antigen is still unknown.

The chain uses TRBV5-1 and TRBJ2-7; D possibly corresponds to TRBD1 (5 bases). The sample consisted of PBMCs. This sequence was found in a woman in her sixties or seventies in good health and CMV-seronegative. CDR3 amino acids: CASSLTGNYEQYF. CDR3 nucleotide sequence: TGCGCCAGCAGCTTGACAGGTAACTACGAGCAGTACTTC.